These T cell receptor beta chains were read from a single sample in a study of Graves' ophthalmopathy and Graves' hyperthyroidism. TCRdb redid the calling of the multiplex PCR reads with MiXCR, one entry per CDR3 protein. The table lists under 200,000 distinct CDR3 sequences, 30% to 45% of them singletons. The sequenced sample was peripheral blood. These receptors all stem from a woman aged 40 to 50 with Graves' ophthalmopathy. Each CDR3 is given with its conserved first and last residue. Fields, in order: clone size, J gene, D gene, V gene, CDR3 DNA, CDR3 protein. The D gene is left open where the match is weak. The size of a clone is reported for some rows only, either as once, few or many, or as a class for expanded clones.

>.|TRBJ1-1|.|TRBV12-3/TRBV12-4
TGTGCCAGCAGTTACGGGCCGGGAAAGGATGAAGCTTTCTTT
CASSYGPGKDEAFF
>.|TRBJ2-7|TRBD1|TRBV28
TGTGCCAGCAGTTTGGACAGGGGCAACGAGCAGTACTTC
CASSLDRGNEQYF
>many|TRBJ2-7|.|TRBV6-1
TGTGCCAGCAGTGAAGCGCATGACAGCCCCTACGAGCAGTACTTC
CASSEAHDSPYEQYF
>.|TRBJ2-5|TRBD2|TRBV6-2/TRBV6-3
TGTGCCAGCAGTCGTCCCCCGGGACTAGCGGGACAAGAGACCCAGTACTTC
CASSRPPGLAGQETQYF
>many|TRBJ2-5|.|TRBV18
TGTGCCAGCTCACCACCGCAGTACCAAGAGACCCAGTACTTC
CASSPPQYQETQYF
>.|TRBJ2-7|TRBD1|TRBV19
TGTGCCAGTAGTTCGAAACAGGGGTCCTACGAGCAGTACTTC
CASSSKQGSYEQYF
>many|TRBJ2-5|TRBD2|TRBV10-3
TGTGCCATCAGCCGCGGGACTAGCGGGAACGGAGAGACCCAGTACTTC
CAISRGTSGNGETQYF
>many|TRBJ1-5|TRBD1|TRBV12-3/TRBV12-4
TGTGCCAGCAGTTCCCCCGGGACAGGGGTGCAGCCCCAGCATTTT
CASSSPGTGVQPQHF
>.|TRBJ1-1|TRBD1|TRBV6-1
TGTGCCAGCAGTGAAGAGGGACAGGGGGGTACTGAAGCTTTCTTT
CASSEEGQGGTEAFF
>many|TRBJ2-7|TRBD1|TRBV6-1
TGTGCCAGCAGTGAAGGAACAGGGGGCTGGTACGAGCAGTACTTC
CASSEGTGGWYEQYF
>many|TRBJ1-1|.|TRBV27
TGTGCCAGCAGTCTACGAGAGAACACTGAAGCTTTCTTT
CASSLRENTEAFF
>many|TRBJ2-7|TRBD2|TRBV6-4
TGTGCCAGCAGTGCGGAGCCGCTAGCGGGGGGGCCGGGCGAGCAGTACTTC
CASSAEPLAGGPGEQYF
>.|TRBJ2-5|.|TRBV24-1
TGTGCCACCAGTGATCCCCGGGACGTTGAAGAGACCCAGTACTTC
CATSDPRDVEETQYF
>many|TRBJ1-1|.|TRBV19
TGTGCCAGTAGTATAGATCCCGGGGGAGATACTGAAGCTTTCTTT
CASSIDPGGDTEAFF
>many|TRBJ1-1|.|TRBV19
TGTGCCAGTAGTATATCTTTGGGTGAAGCTTTCTTT
CASSISLGEAFF
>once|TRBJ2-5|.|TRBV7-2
TGTGCCAGCAGAAAGGGAGGACCGGGGGTTGACCAGTACTTC
CASRKGGPGVDQYF
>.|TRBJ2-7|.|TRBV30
TGTGCCTGGAGTTCCCTTTACGAGCAGTACTTC
CAWSSLYEQYF
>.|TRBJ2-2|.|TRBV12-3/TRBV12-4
TGTGCCAGCAGTGACTTGGACTTGGCGGGGGAGCTGTTTTTT
CASSDLDLAGELFF